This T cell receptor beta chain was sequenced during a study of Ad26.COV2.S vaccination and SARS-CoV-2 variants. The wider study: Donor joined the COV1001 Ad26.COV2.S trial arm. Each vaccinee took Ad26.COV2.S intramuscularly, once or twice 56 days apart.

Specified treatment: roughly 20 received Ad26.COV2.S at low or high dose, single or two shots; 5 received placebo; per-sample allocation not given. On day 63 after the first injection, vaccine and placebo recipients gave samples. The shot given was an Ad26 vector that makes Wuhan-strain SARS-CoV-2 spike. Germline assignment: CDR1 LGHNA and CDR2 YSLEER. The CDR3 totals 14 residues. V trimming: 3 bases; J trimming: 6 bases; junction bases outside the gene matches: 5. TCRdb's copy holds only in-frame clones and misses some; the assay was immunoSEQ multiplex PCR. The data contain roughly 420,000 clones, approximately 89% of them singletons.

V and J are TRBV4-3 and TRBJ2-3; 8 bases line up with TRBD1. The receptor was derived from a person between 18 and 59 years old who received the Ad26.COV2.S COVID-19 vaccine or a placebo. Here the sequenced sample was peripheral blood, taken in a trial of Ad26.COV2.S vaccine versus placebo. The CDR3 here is CASSHYRGMDTQYF. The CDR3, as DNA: TGCGCCAGCAGCCACTACAGGGGGATGGATACGCAGTATTTT.